The next 7 T cell receptor beta chains were all read from a single sample in a study of cytomegalovirus exposure and HLA in healthy donors. Vbeta (60) and Jbeta (13) primers were used in the PCR. Clones were read by immunoSEQ multiplex PCR, and TCRdb kept only the in-frame ones, dropping some. The sample has about 200,000 clones. Sequences were obtained from PBMCs. The receptors stem from a boy between 10 and 17 years old in good health and CMV-seronegative.

The rearrangement joins TRBV19 to TRBJ1-3, with TRBD1 matching over 10 bases. The CDR3 runs to 14 residues. J lost 0 bases, V lost 8 bases, and 1 base had no gene match. CDR1 is LNHDA and CDR2 is SQIVND in the germline V gene (reference sequence). The CDR3 region has the DNA TGTGCCAGTCGGACAGGGGGCTCTGGAAACACCATATATTTT. Its protein is CASRTGGSGNTIYF.

This chain's CDR3 is CASSEETGYSPLHF. Written as DNA, the CDR3 is TGTGCCAGCAGTGAAGAGACAGGGTATTCACCCCTCCACTTT. The chain is built from TRBV6-1 and TRBJ1-6; 7 nucleotides line up with TRBD1. V shed 1 base and J 8 bases; nucleotides not matched to a gene: 2. CDR1 and CDR2 from the germline V gene are MNHNS and SASEGT. The CDR3 sequence is 14 residues long.

The chain employs TRBV7-6 and TRBJ1-4, with 11 positions matching TRBD1. The germline V gene encodes CDR1 SGHVS and CDR2 FNYEAQ. Trimming removed 1 base from V and 2 bases from J; junction bases left unmatched: 12. The CDR3 runs to 20 residues. CDR3 nucleotide sequence: TGTGCCAGCAGCTTAGATCTCGGACAGGGGGCCGGTGGGACTAATGAAAAACTGTTTTTT. Residues: CASSLDLGQGAGGTNEKLFF.

J is TRBJ1-1 and V is TRBV12-5; 7 bases are shared with TRBD1. The CDR3 sequence is 14 residues long. CDR1 and CDR2 from the germline V gene are LGHNT and FRNRAP. V lost 3 bases and J lost 1; bases outside the gene matches: 2. The CDR3 sequence is CASGFWTGNTEAFF. CDR3 sequence (DNA): TGTGCTAGTGGTTTCTGGACAGGGAACACTGAAGCTTTCTTT.

The chain recombines TRBV7-2 with TRBJ2-6; tentatively, D is TRBD1 (6 bases). Trimming pared 9 bases from V and 0 bases from J, leaving 15 bases between. There are 16 residues in the CDR3. From germline, CDR1 is SGHTA and CDR2 FQGNSA. Written as DNA, the CDR3 is TGTGCCAGAGGGGGTGCCATTTCCTCTGGGGCCAACGTCCTGACTTTC. It is translated as CARGGAISSGANVLTF.

The chain recombines TRBV7-6 with TRBJ1-1, with TRBD1 matching 9 bases. This CDR3 is 14 amino acids long. Germline lookup yields CDR1 SGHVS and CDR2 FNYEAQ. After removal of 0 bases from V and 5 bases from J, the junction contained 1 base not matched to a gene. CDR3 coding DNA: TGTGCCAGCAGCTTAGCCGGGACAGGGACTGAAGCTTTCTTT. Amino acid sequence: CASSLAGTGTEAFF. Variable domain in full (rest from reference TRBV7-6 and TRBJ1-1): GAGVSQSPRYKVTKRGQDVALRCDPISGHVSLYWYRQALGQGPEFLTYFNYEAQQDKSGLPNDRFSAERPEGSISTLTIQRTEQRDSAMYRCASSLAGTGTEAFFGQGTRLTVV.

The chain's CDR3 is CAWSVQGSQPQHF. The CDR3 bases are TGTGCCTGGAGTGTACAGGGGAGTCAGCCCCAGCATTTT. The rearrangement uses TRBV30 and TRBJ1-5, with 7 nucleotides matching TRBD1. Germline V lookup: CDR1 GTSNPN, CDR2 SVGIG (reference sequence). The CDR3 is 13 residues long. V was pared by 0 bases and J by 6 bases, with 2 bases of the junction left unmatched.